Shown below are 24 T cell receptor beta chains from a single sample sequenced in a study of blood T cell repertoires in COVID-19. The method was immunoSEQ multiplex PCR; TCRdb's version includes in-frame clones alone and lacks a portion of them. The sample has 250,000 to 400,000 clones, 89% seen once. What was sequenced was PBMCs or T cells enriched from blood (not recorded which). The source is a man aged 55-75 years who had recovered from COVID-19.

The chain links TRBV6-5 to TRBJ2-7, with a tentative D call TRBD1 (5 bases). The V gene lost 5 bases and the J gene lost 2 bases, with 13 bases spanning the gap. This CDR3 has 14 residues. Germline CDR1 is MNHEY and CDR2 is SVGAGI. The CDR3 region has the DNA TGTGCCAGCAGTCCCTTTAGGGGTGCCTACGAGCAGTACTTC. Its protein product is CASSPFRGAYEQYF.

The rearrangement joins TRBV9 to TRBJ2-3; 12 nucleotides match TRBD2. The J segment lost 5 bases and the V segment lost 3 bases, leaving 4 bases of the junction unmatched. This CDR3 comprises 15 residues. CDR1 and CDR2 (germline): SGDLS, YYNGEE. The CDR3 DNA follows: TGTGCCAGCAGCGGAGCTAGCGGGAGGGGAGATACGCAGTATTTT. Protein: CASSGASGRGDTQYF.

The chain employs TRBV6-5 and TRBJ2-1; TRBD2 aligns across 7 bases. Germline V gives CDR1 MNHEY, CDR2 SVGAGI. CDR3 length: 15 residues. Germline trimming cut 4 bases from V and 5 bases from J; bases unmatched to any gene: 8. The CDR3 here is CASSLWLAANNEQFF. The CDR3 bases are TGTGCCAGCAGTTTATGGCTAGCGGCTAACAATGAGCAGTTCTTC.

The CDR3 nucleotides are TGCGCCAGCAGCATTGGACAGGGGGCAAACACCATATATTTT. Amino acids: CASSIGQGANTIYF. This chain joins TRBV5-1 and TRBJ1-3; 11 bases fit TRBD1. The CDR3 extends over 14 amino acids. In germline, CDR1 is SGHRS, CDR2 YFSETQ. J gave up 6 bases and V 4 bases, and 3 bases lay outside the gene matches. Together with reference TRBV5-1 and TRBJ1-3, the CDR3 gives the full variable domain: KAGVTQTPRYLIKTRGQQVTLSCSPISGHRSVSWYQQTPGQGLQFLFEYFSETQRNKGNFPGRFSGRQFSNSRSEMNVSTLELGDSALYLCASSIGQGANTIYFGEGSWLTVV.

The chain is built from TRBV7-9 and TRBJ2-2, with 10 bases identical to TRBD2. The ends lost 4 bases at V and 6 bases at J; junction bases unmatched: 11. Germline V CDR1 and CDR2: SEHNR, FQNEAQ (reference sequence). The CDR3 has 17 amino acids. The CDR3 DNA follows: TGTGCCAGCAGCTCCATGGGGCTAGCGGGAGCTTCCGGGGAGCTGTTTTTT. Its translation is CASSSMGLAGASGELFF.

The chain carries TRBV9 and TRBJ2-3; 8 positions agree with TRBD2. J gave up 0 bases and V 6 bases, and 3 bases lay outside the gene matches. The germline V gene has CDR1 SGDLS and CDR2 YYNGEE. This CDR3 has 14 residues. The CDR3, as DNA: TGTGCCAGCACCGGGGGGGCTAGCACAGATACGCAGTATTTT. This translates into CASTGGASTDTQYF. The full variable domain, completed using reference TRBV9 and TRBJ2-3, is DSGVTQTPKHLITATGQRVTLRCSPRSGDLSVYWYQQSLDQGLQFLIQYYNGEERAKGNILERFSAQQFPDLHSELNLSSLELGDSALYFCASTGGASTDTQYFGPGTRLTVL.

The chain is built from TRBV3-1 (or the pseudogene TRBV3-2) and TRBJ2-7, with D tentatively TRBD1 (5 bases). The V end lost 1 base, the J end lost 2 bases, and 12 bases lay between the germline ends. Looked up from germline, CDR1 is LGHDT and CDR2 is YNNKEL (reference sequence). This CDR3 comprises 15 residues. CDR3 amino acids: CASSQGVGATYEQYF. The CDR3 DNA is TGTGCCAGCAGCCAAGGGGTAGGGGCCACCTACGAGCAGTACTTC.

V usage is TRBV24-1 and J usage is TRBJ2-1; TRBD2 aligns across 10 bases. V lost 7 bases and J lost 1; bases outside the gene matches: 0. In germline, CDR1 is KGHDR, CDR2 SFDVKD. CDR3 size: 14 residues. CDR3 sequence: CATRGLASYNEQFF. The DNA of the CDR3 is TGTGCCACCAGGGGACTAGCGTCCTACAATGAGCAGTTCTTC.

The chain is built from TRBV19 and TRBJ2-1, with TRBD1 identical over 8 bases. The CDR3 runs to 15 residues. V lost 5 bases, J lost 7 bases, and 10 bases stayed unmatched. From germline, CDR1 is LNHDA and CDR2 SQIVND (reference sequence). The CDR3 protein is CASSESGTGKNEQFF. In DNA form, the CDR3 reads TGTGCCAGTAGTGAATCCGGGACAGGTAAAAATGAGCAGTTCTTC.

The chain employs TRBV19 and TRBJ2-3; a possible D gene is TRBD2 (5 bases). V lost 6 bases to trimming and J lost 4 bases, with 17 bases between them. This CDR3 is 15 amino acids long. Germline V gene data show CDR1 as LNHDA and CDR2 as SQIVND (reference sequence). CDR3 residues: CASRMDSLLADTQYF. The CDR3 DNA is TGTGCCAGTAGGATGGACTCGCTACTTGCAGATACGCAGTATTTT.

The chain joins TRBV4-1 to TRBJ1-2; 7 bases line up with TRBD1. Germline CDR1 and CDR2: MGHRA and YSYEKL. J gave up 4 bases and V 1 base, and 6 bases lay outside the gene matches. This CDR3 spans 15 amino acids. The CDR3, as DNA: TGCGCCAGCAGCCAAGCCCCCGGGACAGTCTATGGCTACACCTTC. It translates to CASSQAPGTVYGYTF.

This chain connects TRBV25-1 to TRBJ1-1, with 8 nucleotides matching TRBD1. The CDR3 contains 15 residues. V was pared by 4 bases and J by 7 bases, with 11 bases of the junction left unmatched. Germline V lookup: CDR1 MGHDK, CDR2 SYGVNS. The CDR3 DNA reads TGTGCCAGCAGTGCCGCAGGGGGCAATGTTAATGAAGCTTTCTTT. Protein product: CASSAAGGNVNEAFF.

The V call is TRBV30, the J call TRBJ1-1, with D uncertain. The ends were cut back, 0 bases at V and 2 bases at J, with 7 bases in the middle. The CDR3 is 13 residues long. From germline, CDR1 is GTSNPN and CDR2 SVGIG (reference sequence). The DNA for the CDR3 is TGTGCCTGGAGTGTACGAGTTAACACTGAAGCTTTCTTT. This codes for CAWSVRVNTEAFF. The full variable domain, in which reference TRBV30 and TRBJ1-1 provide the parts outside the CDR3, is SQTIHQWPATLVQPVGSPLSLECTVEGTSNPNLYWYRQAAGRGLQLLFYSVGIGQISSEVPQNLSASRPQDRQFILSSKKLLLSDSGFYLCAWSVRVNTEAFFGQGTRLTVV.

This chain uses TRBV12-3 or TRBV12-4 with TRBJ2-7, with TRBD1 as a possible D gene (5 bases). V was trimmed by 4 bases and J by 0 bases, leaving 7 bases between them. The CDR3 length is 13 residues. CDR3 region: CASSYRPSYEQYF. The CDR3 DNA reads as TGTGCCAGCAGTTACAGGCCCTCCTACGAGCAGTACTTC.

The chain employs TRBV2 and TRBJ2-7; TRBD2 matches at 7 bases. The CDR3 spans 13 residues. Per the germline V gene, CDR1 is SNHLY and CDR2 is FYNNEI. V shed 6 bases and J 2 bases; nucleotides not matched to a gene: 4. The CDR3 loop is CASRLASAYEQYF. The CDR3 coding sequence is TGTGCCAGCAGACTAGCGAGTGCCTACGAGCAGTACTTC.

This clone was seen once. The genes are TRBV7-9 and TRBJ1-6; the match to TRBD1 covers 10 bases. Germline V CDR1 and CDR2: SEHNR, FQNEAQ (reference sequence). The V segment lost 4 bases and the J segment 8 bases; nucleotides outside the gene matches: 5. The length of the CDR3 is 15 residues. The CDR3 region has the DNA TGTGCCAGCAGCTGGAGCGGGACAGGGGATTCACCCCTCCACTTT. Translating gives CASSWSGTGDSPLHF.

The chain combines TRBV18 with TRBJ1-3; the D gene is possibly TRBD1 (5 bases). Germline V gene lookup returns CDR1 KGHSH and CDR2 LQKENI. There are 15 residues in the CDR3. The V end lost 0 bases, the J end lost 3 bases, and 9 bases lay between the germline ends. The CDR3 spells CASSPPGGNGNTIYF. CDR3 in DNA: TGTGCCAGCTCACCACCGGGGGGAAATGGAAACACCATATATTTT. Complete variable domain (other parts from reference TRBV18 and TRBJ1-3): NAGVMQNPRHLVRRRGQEARLRCSPMKGHSHVYWYRQLPEEGLKFMVYLQKENIIDESGMPKERFSAEFPKEGPSILRIQQVVRGDSAAYFCASSPPGGNGNTIYFGEGSWLTVV.

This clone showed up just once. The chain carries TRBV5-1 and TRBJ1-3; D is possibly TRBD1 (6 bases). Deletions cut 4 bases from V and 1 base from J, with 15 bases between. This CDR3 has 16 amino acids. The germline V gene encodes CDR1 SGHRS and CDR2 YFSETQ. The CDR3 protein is CASSTSGGASGNTIYF. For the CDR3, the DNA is TGCGCCAGCAGCACCTCGGGGGGGGCGTCTGGAAACACCATATATTTT.

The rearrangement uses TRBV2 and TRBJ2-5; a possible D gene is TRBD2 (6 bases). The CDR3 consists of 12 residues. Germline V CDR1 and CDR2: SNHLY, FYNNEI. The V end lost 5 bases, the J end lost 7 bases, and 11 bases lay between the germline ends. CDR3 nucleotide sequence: TGTGCCAGCAGTTGGGGGGTCGGGACCCAGTACTTC. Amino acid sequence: CASSWGVGTQYF.

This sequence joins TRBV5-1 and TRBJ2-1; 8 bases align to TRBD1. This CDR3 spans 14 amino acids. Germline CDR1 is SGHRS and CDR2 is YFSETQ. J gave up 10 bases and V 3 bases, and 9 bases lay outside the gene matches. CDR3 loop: CASSSPTTGDEQFF. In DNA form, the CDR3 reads TGCGCCAGCAGCTCCCCCACGACAGGGGACGAGCAGTTCTTC.

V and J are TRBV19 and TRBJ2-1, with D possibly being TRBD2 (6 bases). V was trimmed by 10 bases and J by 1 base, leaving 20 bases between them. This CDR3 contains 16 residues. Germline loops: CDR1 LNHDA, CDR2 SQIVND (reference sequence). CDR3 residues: CATKPTGRGSYNEQFF. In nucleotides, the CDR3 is TGTGCCACCAAACCCACCGGACGGGGGTCCTACAATGAGCAGTTCTTC.

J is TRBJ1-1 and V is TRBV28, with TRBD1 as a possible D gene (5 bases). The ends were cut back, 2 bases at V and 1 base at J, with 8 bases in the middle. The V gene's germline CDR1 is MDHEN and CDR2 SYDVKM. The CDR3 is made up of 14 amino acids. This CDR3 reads CASSLPGPNTEAFF. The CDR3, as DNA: TGTGCCAGCAGTTTACCAGGGCCGAACACTGAAGCTTTCTTT.

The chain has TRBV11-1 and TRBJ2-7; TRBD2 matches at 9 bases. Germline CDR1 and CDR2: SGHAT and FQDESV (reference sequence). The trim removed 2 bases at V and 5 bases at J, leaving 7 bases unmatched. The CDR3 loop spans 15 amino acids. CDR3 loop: CASSLQASGTHEQYF. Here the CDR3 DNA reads TGTGCCAGCAGCTTACAGGCTAGCGGGACCCACGAGCAGTACTTC.

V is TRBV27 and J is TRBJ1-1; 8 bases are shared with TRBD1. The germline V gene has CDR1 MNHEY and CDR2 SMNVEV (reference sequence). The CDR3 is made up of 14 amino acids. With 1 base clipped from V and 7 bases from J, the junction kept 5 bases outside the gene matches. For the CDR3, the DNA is TGTGCCAGCAGTTTATGGGACAGGAAGAATGAAGCTTTCTTT. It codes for CASSLWDRKNEAFF.